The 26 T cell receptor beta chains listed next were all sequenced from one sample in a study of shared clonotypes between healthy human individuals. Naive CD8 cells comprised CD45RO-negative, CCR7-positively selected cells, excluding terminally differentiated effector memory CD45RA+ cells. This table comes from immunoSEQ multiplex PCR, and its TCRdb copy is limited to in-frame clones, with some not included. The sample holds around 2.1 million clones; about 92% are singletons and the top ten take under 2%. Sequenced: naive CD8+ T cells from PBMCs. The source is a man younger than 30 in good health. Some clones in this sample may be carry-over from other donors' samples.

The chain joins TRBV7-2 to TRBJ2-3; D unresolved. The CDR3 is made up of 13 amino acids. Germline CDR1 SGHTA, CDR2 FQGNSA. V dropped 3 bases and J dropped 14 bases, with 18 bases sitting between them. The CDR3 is CASSFSSGWSSYF. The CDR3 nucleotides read TGTGCCAGCAGCTTTTCTTCCGGTTGGTCATCGTATTTT.

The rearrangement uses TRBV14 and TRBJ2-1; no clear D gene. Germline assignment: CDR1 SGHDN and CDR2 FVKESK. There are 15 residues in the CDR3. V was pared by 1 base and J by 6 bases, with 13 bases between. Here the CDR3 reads CASSQGRTSPNEQFF. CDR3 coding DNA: TGTGCCAGCAGCCAAGGTCGAACCAGCCCCAATGAGCAGTTCTTC.

CDR3 residues: CASSLSWQNYEQYF. Here the CDR3 DNA reads TGTGCCAGCAGCTTAAGTTGGCAGAACTACGAGCAGTACTTC. The chain carries TRBV7-9 and TRBJ2-7; D ambiguous. Trimming shortened V by 2 bases and J by 3 bases, and 11 bases separated the two germline ends. The CDR3 loop spans 14 amino acids. Germline V gene sequence: CDR1 SEHNR, CDR2 FQNEAQ (reference sequence).

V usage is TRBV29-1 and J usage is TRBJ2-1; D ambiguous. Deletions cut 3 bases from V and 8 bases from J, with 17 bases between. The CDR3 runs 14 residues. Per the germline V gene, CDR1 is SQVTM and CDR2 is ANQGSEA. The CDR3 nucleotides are TGCAGCGTTGATCACCAGTACGACGAAGATGAGCAGTTCTTC. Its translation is CSVDHQYDEDEQFF.

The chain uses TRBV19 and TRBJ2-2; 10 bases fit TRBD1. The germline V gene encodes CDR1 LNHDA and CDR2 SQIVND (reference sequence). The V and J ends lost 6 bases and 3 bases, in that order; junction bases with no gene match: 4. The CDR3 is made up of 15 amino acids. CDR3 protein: CASRLDRGHTGELFF. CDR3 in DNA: TGTGCCAGTAGACTCGACAGGGGGCACACCGGGGAGCTGTTTTTT. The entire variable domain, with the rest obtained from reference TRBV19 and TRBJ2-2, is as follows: DGGITQSPKYLFRKEGQNVTLSCEQNLNHDAMYWYRQDPGQGLRLIYYSQIVNDFQKGDIAEGYSVSREKKESFPLTVTSAQKNPTAFYLCASRLDRGHTGELFFGEGSRLTVL.

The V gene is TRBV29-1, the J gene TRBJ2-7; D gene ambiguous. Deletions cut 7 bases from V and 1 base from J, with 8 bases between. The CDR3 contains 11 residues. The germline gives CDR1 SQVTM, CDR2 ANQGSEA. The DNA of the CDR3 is TGCAGCGCCATATCGTCCTACGAGCAGTACTTC. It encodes CSAISSYEQYF.

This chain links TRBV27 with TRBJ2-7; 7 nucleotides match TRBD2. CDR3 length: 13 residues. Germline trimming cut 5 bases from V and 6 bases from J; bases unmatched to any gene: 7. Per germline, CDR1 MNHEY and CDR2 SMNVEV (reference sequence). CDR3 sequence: CASSAGLGSEQYF. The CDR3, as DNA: TGTGCCAGCAGTGCCGGACTAGGAAGCGAGCAGTACTTC.

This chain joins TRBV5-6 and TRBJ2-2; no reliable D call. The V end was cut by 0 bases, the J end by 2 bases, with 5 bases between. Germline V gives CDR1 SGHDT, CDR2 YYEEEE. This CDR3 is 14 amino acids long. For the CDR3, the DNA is TGTGCCAGCAGCTTGGCAGTAAACACCGGGGAGCTGTTTTTT. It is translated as CASSLAVNTGELFF. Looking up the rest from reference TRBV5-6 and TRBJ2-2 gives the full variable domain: DAGVTQSPTHLIKTRGQQVTLRCSPKSGHDTVSWYQQALGQGPQFIFQYYEEEERQRGNFPDRFSGHQFPNYSSELNVNALLLGDSALYLCASSLAVNTGELFFGEGSRLTVL.

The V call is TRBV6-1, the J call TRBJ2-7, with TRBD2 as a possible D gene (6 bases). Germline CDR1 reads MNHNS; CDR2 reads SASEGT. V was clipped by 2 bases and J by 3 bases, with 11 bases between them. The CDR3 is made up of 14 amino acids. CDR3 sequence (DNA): TGTGCCAGCAGTGAAACCCACGGGAGCTACGAGCAGTACTTC. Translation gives CASSETHGSYEQYF.

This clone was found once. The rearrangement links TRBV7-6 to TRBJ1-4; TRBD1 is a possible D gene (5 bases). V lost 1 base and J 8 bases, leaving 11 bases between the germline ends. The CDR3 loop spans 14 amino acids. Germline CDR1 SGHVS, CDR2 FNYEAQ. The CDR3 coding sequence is TGTGCCAGCAGCTTAGATGGGGGTCGGGAAAAACTGTTTTTT. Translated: CASSLDGGREKLFF.

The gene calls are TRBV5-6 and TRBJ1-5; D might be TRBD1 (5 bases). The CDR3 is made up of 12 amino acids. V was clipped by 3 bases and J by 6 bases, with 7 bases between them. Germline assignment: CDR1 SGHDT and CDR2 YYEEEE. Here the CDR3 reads CASSSTGQPQHF. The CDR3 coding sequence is TGTGCCAGCAGCTCCACAGGTCAGCCCCAGCATTTT.

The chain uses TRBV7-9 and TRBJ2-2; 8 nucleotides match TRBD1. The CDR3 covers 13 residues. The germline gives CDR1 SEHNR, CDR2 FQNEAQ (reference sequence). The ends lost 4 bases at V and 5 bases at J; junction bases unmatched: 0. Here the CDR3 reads CASSWTGTGELFF. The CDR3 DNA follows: TGTGCCAGCAGCTGGACAGGGACCGGGGAGCTGTTTTTT.

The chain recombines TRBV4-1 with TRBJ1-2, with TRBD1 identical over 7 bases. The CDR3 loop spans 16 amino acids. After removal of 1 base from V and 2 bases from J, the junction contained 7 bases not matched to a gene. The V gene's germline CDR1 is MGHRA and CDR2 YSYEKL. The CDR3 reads CASSQVAGQKNYGYTF. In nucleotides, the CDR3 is TGCGCCAGCAGCCAAGTTGCGGGACAGAAAAACTATGGCTACACCTTC.

The CDR3 loop is CASSPTLGAGTEAFF. Written as DNA, the CDR3 is TGTGCCAGTAGTCCGACCCTCGGGGCGGGCACTGAAGCTTTCTTT. V usage is TRBV19 and J usage is TRBJ1-1; D may be TRBD1 (5 bases). Germline-derived CDR1 and CDR2 are LNHDA and SQIVND (reference sequence). This CDR3 spans 15 amino acids. Trimming left V 5 bases short and J 4 bases short, with 17 bases between.

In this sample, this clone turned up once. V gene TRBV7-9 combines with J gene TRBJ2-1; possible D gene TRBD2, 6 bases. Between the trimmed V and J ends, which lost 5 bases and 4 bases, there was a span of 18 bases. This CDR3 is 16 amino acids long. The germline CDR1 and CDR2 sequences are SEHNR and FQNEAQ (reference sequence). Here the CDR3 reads CASSIGAREPYNEQFF. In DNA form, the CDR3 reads TGTGCCAGCAGCATTGGTGCGCGGGAACCATACAATGAGCAGTTCTTC. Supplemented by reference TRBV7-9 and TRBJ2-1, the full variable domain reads DTGVSQNPRHKITKRGQNVTFRCDPISEHNRLYWYRQTLGQGPEFLTYFQNEAQLEKSRLLSDRFSAERPKGSFSTLEIQRTEQGDSAMYLCASSIGAREPYNEQFFGPGTRLTVL.

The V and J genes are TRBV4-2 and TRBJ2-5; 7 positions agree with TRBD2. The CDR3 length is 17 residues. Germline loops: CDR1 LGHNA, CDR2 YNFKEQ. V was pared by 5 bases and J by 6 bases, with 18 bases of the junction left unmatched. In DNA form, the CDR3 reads TGTGCCAGCAGCGCCAAATGGGATATAGCGGGTGAACAGACCCAGTACTTC. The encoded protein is CASSAKWDIAGEQTQYF.

The CDR3 nucleotides are TGTGCCAGCAGGGACCGTCAGGGGGGTAATCCTCCCCAGCATTTT. Encoded protein: CASRDRQGGNPPQHF. The gene calls are TRBV28 and TRBJ1-5; TRBD1 aligns across 7 bases. The V segment lost 6 bases and the J segment 10 bases; nucleotides outside the gene matches: 15. The CDR3 is made up of 15 amino acids. CDR1 is MDHEN, CDR2 SYDVKM, per germline.

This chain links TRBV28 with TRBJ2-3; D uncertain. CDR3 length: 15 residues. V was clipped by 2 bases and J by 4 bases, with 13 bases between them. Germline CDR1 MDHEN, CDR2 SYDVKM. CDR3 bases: TGTGCCAGCAGTTTACCTCCCCGGGCAGCAGATACGCAGTATTTT. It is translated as CASSLPPRAADTQYF.

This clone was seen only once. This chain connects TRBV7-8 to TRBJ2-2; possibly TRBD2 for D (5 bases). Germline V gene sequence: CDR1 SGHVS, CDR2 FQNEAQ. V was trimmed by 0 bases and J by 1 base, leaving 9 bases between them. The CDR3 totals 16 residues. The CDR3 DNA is TGTGCCAGCAGCTTAGCGCCCGGGGTGAACACCGGGGAGCTGTTTTTT. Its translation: CASSLAPGVNTGELFF.

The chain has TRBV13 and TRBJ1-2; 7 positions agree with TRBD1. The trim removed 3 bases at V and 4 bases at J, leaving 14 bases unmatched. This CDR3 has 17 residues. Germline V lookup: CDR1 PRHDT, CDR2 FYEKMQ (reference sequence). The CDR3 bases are TGTGCCAGCAGCTTCCTCCGGGACAGTAATTTAGGCTATGGCTACACCTTC. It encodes CASSFLRDSNLGYGYTF.

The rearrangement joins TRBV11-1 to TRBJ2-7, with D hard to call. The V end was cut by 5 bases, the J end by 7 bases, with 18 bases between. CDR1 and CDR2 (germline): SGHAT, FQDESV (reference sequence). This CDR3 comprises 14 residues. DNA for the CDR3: TGTGCCAGCAGCCCTACGAGATCCCTCGGGGAGCAGTACTTC. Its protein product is CASSPTRSLGEQYF. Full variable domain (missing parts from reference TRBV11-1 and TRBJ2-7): EAEVAQSPRYKITEKSQAVAFWCDPISGHATLYWYRQILGQGPELLVQFQDESVVDDSQLPKDRFSAERLKGVDSTLKIQPAELGDSAMYLCASSPTRSLGEQYFGPGTRLTVT.

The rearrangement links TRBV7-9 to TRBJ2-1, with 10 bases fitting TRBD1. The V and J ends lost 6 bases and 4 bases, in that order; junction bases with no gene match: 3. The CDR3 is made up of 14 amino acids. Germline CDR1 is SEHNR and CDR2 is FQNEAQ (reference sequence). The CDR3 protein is CASRSGQGYNEQFF. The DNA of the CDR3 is TGTGCCAGCAGGTCGGGACAGGGGTACAATGAGCAGTTCTTC.

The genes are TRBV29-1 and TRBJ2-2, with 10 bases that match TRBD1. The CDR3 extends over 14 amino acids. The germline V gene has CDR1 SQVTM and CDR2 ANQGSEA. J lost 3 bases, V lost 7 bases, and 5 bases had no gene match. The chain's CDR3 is CSGQDRGYTGELFF. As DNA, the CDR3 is TGCAGCGGGCAGGACAGGGGGTACACCGGGGAGCTGTTTTTT.

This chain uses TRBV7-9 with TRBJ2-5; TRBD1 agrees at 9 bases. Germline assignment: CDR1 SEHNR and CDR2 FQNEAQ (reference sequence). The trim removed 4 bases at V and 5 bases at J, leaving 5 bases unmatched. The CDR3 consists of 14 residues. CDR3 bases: TGTGCCAGCAGCTACACAGGGGGCGGTGAGACCCAGTACTTC. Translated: CASSYTGGGETQYF.

Here the CDR3 reads CASSYGVGTEGKLFF. The DNA of the CDR3 is TGTGCCAGCAGCTACGGGGTGGGGACAGAAGGAAAACTGTTTTTT. V gene TRBV7-9 combines with J gene TRBJ1-4; 7 bases fit TRBD1. CDR1 and CDR2 (germline): SEHNR, FQNEAQ (reference sequence). The junction had 12 bases not matched to a gene; V was cut back by 4 bases and J by 10 bases. This CDR3 region has 15 residues.

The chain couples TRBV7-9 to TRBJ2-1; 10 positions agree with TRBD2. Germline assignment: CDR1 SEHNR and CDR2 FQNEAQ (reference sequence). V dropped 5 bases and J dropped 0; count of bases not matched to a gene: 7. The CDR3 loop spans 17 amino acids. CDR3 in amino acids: CASSPKGLASSYNEQFF. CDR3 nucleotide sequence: TGTGCCAGCAGCCCCAAGGGACTAGCGAGCTCCTACAATGAGCAGTTCTTC.